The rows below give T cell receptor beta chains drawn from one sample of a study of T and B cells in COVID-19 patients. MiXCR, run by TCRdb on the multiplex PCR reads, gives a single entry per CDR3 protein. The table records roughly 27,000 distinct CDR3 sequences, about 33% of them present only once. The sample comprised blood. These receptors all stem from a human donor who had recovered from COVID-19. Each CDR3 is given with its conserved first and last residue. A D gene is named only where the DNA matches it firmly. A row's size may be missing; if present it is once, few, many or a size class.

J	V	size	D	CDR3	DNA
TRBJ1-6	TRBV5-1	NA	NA	CASSSGQHDNSPLHF	TGCGCCAGCAGCTCAGGACAGCACGACAATTCACCCCTCCACTTT
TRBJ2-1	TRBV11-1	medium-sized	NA	CASSLRVVGEQFF	TGTGCCAGCAGCTTACGGGTGGTCGGTGAGCAGTTCTTC
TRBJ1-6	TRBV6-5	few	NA	CASRSSDAGVSSPLHF	TGTGCCAGCAGGTCTTCCGACGCGGGCGTTAGTTCACCCCTCCACTTT
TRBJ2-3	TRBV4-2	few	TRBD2	CASSQPTSAGTDTQYF	TGTGCCAGCAGCCAACCGACTAGCGCTGGCACAGATACGCAGTATTTT
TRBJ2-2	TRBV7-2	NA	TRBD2	CASSLASTSPIGELFF	TGTGCCAGCAGCTTAGCGTCGACTAGCCCCATCGGGGAGCTGTTTTTT
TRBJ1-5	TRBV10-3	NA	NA	CAISDPLGGTNQPQHF	TGTGCCATCAGTGACCCTTTGGGGGGGACGAATCAGCCCCAGCATTTT
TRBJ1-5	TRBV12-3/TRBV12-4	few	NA	CASSFRSGGNQPQHF	TGTGCCAGCAGTTTTAGGTCGGGGGGCAATCAGCCCCAGCATTTT
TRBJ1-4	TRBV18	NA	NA	CASSPPWQGNEKLFF	TGTGCCAGCTCACCACCGTGGCAGGGTAATGAAAAACTGTTTTTT
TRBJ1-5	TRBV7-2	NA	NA	CASSLNTGSNQPQHF	TGTGCCAGCAGCTTAAACACGGGCAGCAATCAGCCCCAGCATTTT
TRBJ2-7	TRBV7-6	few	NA	CASSGGPEGSYEQYF	TGTGCCAGCAGCGGCGGGCCCGAGGGGAGCTACGAGCAGTACTTC
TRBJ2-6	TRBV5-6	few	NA	CASSLGPWDNPKDVTGANVLTF	TGTGCCAGCAGCTTAGGGCCGTGGGACAACCCGAAGGACGTCACTGGGGCCAACGTCCTGACTTTC
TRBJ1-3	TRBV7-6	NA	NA	CASSPGSSSGNTIYF	TGTGCCAGCAGCCCCGGGTCGAGCTCTGGAAACACCATATATTTT
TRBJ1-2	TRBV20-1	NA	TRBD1	CSASGTGGGYTF	TGCAGTGCTAGCGGGACAGGGGGAGGCTACACCTTC
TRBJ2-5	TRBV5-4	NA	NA	CASSLGRSAQETQYF	TGTGCCAGCAGCTTGGGACGGAGCGCCCAAGAGACCCAGTACTTC
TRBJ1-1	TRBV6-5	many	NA	CASSPRRGAQNTEAFF	TGTGCCAGCAGTCCACGTCGAGGGGCGCAGAACACTGAAGCTTTCTTT
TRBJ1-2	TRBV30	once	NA	CADFTSEDYTF	TGTGCCGATTTTACATCGGAAGACTACACCTTC
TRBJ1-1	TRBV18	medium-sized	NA	CASSPGAGNTEAFF	TGTGCCAGCTCACCCGGGGCAGGGAATACTGAAGCTTTCTTT
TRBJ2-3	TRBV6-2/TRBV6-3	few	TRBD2	CASSHRLAGEGDTQYF	TGTGCCAGCAGTCACAGACTAGCGGGAGAAGGAGATACGCAGTATTTT
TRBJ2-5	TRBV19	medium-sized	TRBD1	CASRTTGEETQYF	TGTGCCAGTAGAACTACAGGGGAAGAGACCCAGTACTTC
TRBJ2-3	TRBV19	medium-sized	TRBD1	CASNGDRGSTDTQYF	TGTGCCAGTAATGGGGACAGGGGGAGCACAGATACGCAGTATTTT
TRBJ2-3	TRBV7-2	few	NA	CASSLDTDTQYF	TGTGCCAGCAGCTTAGACACAGATACGCAGTATTTT
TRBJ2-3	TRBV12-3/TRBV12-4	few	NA	CASSFAGGATDTQYF	TGTGCCAGCAGTTTCGCCGGAGGGGCTACAGATACGCAGTATTTT
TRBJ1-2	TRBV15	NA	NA	CATSRDRGRGDGYTF	TGTGCCACCAGCAGAGATCGCGGACGGGGGGATGGCTACACCTTC
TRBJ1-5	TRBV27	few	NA	CASSLNQPQHF	TGTGCCAGCAGTTTAAATCAGCCCCAGCATTTT
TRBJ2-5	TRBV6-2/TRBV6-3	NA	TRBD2	CAISRAGGEETQYF	TGTGCCATCAGTCGGGCGGGGGGTGAAGAGACCCAGTACTTC
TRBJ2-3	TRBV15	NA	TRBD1	CATSRDRGPADTQYF	TGTGCCACCAGCAGGGACAGGGGGCCCGCAGATACGCAGTATTTT
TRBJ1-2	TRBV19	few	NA	CASSIVSGTIGYGYTF	TGTGCCAGTAGTATAGTTTCGGGTACAATCGGCTATGGCTACACCTTC
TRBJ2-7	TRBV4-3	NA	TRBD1	CASSQSGGRYEQYF	TGCGCCAGCAGCCAGTCAGGGGGTAGGTACGAGCAGTACTTC
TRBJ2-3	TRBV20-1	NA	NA	CSARGLGGTDTQYF	TGCAGTGCTAGAGGACTGGGGGGTACAGATACGCAGTATTTT
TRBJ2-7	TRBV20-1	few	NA	CSAGGRGGEQYF	TGCAGTGCTGGGGGACGGGGAGGCGAGCAGTACTTC
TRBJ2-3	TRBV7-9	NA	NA	CASSFGGTDTQYF	TGTGCCAGCAGCTTTGGGGGAACAGATACGCAGTATTTT
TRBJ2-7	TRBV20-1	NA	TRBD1	CSVGRGQGTYEQYF	TGCAGTGTGGGGCGGGGACAGGGGACCTACGAGCAGTACTTC
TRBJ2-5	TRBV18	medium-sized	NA	CASSPNLQETQYF	TGTGCCAGCTCACCAAACCTACAAGAGACCCAGTACTTC
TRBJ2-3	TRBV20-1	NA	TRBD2	CSVQRLAGDEDTQYF	TGCAGTGTCCAAAGGCTAGCGGGAGATGAAGATACGCAGTATTTT
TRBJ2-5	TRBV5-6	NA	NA	CASSLFNGGELVQETQYF	TGTGCCAGCAGCTTGTTCAATGGCGGGGAGCTAGTCCAAGAGACCCAGTACTTC
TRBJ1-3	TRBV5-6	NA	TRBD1	CASSWGQGGRSENTIYF	TGTGCCAGCAGCTGGGGACAGGGAGGGAGATCTGAAAACACCATATATTTT
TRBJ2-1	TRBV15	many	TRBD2	CATSRSPDLAGVNEQFF	TGTGCCACCAGCAGGTCCCCTGACCTAGCGGGAGTGAATGAGCAGTTCTTC
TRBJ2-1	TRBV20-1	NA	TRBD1	CSARLGTGGRNEQFF	TGCAGTGCTAGGTTAGGGACAGGGGGCCGCAATGAGCAGTTCTTC
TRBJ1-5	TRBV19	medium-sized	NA	CASSIDTYQPQHF	TGTGCCAGTAGTATCGACACCTATCAGCCCCAGCATTTT